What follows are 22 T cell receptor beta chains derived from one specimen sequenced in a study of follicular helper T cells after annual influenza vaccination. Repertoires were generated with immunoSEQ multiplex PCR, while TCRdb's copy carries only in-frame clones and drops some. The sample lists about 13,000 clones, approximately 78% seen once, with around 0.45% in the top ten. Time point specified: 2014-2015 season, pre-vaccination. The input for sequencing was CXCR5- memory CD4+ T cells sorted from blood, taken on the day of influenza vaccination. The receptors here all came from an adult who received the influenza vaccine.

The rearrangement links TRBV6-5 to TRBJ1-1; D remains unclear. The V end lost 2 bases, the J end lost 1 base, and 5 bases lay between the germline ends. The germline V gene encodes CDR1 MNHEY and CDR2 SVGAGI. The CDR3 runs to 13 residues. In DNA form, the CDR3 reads TGTGCCAGCAGTTACGGGCGGAACACTGAAGCTTTCTTT. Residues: CASSYGRNTEAFF.

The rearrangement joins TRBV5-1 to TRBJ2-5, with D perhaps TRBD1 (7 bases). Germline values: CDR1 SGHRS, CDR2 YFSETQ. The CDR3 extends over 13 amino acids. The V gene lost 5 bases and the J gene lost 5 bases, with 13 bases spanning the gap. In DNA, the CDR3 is TGCGCCAGCAGGGAGGGGGCCGGGGAGACCCAGTACTTC. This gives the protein CASREGAGETQYF.

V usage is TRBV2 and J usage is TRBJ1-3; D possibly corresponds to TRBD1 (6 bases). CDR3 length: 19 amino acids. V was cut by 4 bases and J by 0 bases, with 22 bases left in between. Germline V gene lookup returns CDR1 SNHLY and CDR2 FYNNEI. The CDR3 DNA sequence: TGTGCCAGCAGTGCCACGGGGGGGGGCCTCTTCTACTCTGGAAACACCATATATTTT. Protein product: CASSATGGGLFYSGNTIYF.

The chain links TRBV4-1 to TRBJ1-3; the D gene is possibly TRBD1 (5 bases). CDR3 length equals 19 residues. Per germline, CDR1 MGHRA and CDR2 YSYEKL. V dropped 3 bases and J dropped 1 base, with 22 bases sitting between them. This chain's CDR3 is CASSHPWGRVFTSGNTIYF. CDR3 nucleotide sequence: TGCGCCAGCAGCCACCCCTGGGGCAGGGTCTTCACTTCTGGAAACACCATATATTTT.

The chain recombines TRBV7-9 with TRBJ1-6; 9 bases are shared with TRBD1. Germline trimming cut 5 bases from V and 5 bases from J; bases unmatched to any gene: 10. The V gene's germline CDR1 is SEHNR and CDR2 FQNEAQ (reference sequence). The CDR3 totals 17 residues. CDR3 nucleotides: TGTGCCAGCAGCCCGGGACAGGGAAGTAGCAATAATTCACCCCTCCACTTT. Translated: CASSPGQGSSNNSPLHF.

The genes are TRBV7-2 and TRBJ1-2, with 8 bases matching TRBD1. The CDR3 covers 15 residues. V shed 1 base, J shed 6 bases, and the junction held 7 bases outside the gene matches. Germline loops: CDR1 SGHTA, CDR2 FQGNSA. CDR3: CASSLGPTGGNGYTF. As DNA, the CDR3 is TGTGCCAGCAGCTTAGGACCAACAGGGGGGAATGGCTACACCTTC.

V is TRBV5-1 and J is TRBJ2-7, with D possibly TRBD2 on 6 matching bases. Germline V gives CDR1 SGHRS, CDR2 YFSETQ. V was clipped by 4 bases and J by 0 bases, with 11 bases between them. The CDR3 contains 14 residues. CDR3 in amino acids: CASSPGTASYEQYF. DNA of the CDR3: TGCGCCAGCAGCCCTGGGACTGCCTCCTACGAGCAGTACTTC.

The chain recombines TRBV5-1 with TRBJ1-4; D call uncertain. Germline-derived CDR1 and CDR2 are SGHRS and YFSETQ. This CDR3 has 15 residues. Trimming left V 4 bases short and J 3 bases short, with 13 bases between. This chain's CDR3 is CASSHRPFANEKLFF. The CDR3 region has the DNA TGCGCCAGCAGCCACCGACCTTTTGCTAATGAAAAACTGTTTTTT.

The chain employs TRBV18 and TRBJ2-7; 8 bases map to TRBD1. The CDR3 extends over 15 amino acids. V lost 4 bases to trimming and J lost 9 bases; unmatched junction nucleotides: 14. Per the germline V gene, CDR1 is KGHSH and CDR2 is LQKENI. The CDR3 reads CASSRSGTGLQGQYF. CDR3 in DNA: TGTGCCAGCTCACGTTCCGGGACAGGTCTACAGGGGCAGTACTTC.

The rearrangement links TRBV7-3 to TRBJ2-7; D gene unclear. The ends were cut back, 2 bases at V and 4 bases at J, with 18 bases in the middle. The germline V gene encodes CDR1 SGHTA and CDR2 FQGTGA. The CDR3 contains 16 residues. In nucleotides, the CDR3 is TGTGCCAGCAGCTTAGCCCCTGACATCTTTCAGTACGAGCAGTACTTC. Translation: CASSLAPDIFQYEQYF.

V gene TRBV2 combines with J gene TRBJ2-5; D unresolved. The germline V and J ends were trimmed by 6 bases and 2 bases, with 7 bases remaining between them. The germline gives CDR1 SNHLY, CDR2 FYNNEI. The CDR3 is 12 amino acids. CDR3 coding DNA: TGTGCCAGCAGGGACGATCAAGAGACCCAGTACTTC. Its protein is CASRDDQETQYF.

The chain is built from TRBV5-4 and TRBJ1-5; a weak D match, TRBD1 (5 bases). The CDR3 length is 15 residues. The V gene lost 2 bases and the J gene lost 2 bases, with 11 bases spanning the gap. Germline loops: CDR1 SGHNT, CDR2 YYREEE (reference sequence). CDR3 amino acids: CASSFMGPGNQPQHF. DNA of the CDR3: TGTGCCAGCAGCTTTATGGGGCCAGGCAATCAGCCCCAGCATTTT.

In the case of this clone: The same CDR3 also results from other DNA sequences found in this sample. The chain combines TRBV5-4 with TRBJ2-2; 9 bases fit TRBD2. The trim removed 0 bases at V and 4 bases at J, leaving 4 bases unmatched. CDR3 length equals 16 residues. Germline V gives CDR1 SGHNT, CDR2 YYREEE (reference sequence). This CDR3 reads CASSLGGGGGTGELFF. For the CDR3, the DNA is TGTGCCAGCAGCTTGGGTGGCGGGGGGGGCACCGGGGAGCTGTTTTTT.

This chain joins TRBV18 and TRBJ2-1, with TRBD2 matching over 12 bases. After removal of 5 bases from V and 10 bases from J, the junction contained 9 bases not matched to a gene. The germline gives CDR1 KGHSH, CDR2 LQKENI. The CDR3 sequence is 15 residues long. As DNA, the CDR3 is TGTGCCAGCTCATCGATGGGGACTAGCGGGTCCGAGCAGTTCTTC. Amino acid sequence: CASSSMGTSGSEQFF. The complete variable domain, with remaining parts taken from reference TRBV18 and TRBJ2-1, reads NAGVMQNPRHLVRRRGQEARLRCSPMKGHSHVYWYRQLPEEGLKFMVYLQKENIIDESGMPKERFSAEFPKEGPSILRIQQVVRGDSAAYFCASSSMGTSGSEQFFGPGTRLTVL.

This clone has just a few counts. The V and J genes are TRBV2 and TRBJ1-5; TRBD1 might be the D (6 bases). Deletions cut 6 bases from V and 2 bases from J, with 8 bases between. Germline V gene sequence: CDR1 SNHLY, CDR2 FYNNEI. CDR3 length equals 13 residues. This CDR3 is CASRRGRNQPQHF. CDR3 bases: TGTGCCAGCAGGCGGGGGCGCAATCAGCCCCAGCATTTT.

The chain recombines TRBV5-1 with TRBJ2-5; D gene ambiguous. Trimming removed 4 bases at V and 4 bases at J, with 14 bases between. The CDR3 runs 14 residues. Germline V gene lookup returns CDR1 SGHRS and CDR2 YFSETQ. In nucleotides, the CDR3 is TGCGCCAGCAGCCAAGCCCTATCTAGAGAGACCCAGTACTTC. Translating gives CASSQALSRETQYF.

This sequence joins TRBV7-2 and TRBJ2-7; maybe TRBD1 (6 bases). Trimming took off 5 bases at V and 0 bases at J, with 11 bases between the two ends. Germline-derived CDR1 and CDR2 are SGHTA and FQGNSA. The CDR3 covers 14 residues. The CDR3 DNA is TGTGCCAGCAGCGTCACAGGGAGCTCCTACGAGCAGTACTTC. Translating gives CASSVTGSSYEQYF. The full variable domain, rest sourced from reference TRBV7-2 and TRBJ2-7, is GAGVSQSPSNKVTEKGKDVELRCDPISGHTALYWYRQSLGQGLEFLIYFQGNSAPDKSGLPSDRFSAERTGGSVSTLTIQRTQQEDSAVYLCASSVTGSSYEQYFGPGTRLTVT.

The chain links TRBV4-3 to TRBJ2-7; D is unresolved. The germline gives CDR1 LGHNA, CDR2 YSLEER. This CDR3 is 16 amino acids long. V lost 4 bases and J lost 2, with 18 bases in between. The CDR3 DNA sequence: TGCGCCAGCAGCCGTCGAAACACAATAAAGACCTACGAGCAGTACTTC. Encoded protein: CASSRRNTIKTYEQYF.

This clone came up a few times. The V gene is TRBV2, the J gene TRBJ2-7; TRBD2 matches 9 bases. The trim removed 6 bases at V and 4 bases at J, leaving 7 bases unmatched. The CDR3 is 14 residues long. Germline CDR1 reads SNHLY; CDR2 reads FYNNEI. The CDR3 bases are TGTGCCAGCAGCCCAAGCGGGGGGAGATACGAGCAGTACTTC. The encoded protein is CASSPSGGRYEQYF.

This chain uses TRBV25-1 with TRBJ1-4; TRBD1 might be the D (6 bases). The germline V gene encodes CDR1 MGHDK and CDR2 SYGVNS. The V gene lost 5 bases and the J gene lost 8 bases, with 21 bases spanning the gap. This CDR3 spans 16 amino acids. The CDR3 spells CASSPHNRVSNEKLFF. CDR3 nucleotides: TGTGCCAGCAGTCCCCATAACAGGGTTTCGAACGAAAAACTGTTTTTT.

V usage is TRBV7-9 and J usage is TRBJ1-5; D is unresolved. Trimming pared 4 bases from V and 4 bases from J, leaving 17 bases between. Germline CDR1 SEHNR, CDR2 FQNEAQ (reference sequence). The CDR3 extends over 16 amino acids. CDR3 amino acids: CASSSATGLQNQPQHF. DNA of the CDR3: TGTGCCAGCAGCTCCGCTACGGGTTTGCAGAATCAGCCCCAGCATTTT.

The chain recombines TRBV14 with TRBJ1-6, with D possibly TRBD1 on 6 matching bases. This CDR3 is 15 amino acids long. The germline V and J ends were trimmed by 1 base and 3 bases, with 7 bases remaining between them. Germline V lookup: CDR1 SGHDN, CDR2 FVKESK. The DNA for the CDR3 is TGTGCCAGCAGCCAAGGCAGGGGCTATAATTCACCCCTCCACTTT. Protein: CASSQGRGYNSPLHF.